A single sample is the source of the 20 T cell receptor beta chains below, sequenced in a study of response to subunit inactivated influenza vaccine. TCRdb called the RT-PCR reads again in MiXCR, with one record for every CDR3 protein. This table holds 650,000 to 850,000 distinct CDR3 sequences, around 13% found once. This specimen consisted of PBMCs from blood, obtained less than 15 days before vaccination. These receptor sequences come from a man aged 45-65 years who received an inactivated influenza vaccine.

The sample holds a few counts of this clonotype. The J gene is TRBJ2-5, the V gene TRBV7-3, with 7 bases lining up with TRBD1. Germline V gives CDR1 SGHTA, CDR2 FQGTGA. The CDR3 is 13 amino acids. The J segment lost 5 bases and the V segment lost 5 bases, leaving 5 bases of the junction unmatched. The CDR3 DNA sequence: TGTGCCAGCAGCGTGACAGGGTGGGAGACCCAGTACTTC. Its translation: CASSVTGWETQYF.

The chain couples TRBV4-3 to TRBJ1-4; D ambiguous. Per germline, CDR1 LGHNA and CDR2 YSLEER. Trimming removed 2 bases at V and 6 bases at J, with 13 bases between. The CDR3 sequence is 15 residues long. The DNA of the CDR3 is TGCGCCAGCAGCCAATGGTCCTCATCGTATGAAAAACTGTTTTTT. Its protein product is CASSQWSSSYEKLFF.

This clonotype was recorded a few times. This chain connects TRBV7-9 to TRBJ2-7, with D unclear. The CDR3 covers 15 residues. The V gene lost 0 bases and the J gene lost 1 base, with 10 bases spanning the gap. Germline V gene lookup returns CDR1 SEHNR and CDR2 FQNEAQ (reference sequence). The CDR3 sequence: CASSLAGPPSYEQYF. CDR3 DNA sequence: TGTGCCAGCAGCTTAGCGGGCCCGCCTTCCTACGAGCAGTACTTC.

A few counts support this clonotype. The chain links TRBV7-2 to TRBJ2-3; 14 bases are shared with TRBD2. Trimming at V came to 1 base and at J to 4 bases, leaving 4 bases not matched to a gene. The CDR3 has 17 residues. The V gene's germline CDR1 is SGHTA and CDR2 FQGNSA. The CDR3 DNA is TGTGCCAGCAGCTTAGTGGGGACTAGCGGGGGCCCAGATACGCAGTATTTT. Its translation is CASSLVGTSGGPDTQYF.

A few counts support this clonotype. The rearrangement joins TRBV20-1 to TRBJ1-4; 10 bases match TRBD1. The V segment lost 4 bases and the J segment 6 bases; nucleotides outside the gene matches: 2. Germline V CDR1 and CDR2: DFQATT, SNEGSKA (reference sequence). The CDR3 consists of 13 residues. DNA of the CDR3: TGCAGTGCTACCGGGACAGGGGATGAAAAACTGTTTTTT. Translated, it gives CSATGTGDEKLFF.

Only a few counts were recorded for this clonotype. The chain is built from TRBV28 and TRBJ1-6; no reliable D call. The length of the CDR3 is 14 residues. Trimming shortened V by 3 bases and J by 8 bases, and 11 bases separated the two germline ends. The germline gives CDR1 MDHEN, CDR2 SYDVKM. The CDR3 DNA reads TGTGCCAGCAGTTTTGGAGGGAATCATTCACCCCTCCACTTT. Protein product: CASSFGGNHSPLHF.

This clonotype was detected only a few times. The chain carries TRBV12-3 or TRBV12-4 and TRBJ1-2; TRBD1 might be the D (5 bases). The CDR3 extends over 15 amino acids. Trimming shortened V by 2 bases and J by 4 bases, and 14 bases separated the two germline ends. The CDR3 DNA sequence: TGTGCCAGCAGTTTATATGGGACGCAAAGCTATGGCTACACCTTC. Translation: CASSLYGTQSYGYTF.

In this sample, this clonotype turned up a few times. The chain employs TRBV9 and TRBJ1-1; D perhaps matches TRBD1 (5 bases). Germline CDR1 SGDLS, CDR2 YYNGEE. This CDR3 spans 14 amino acids. V dropped 0 bases and J dropped 3 bases, with 9 bases sitting between them. The CDR3, as DNA: TGTGCCAGCAGCGTAGACCAGGGAGACACTGAAGCTTTCTTT. Translated, it gives CASSVDQGDTEAFF.

The chain couples TRBV7-6 to TRBJ2-7; 7 nucleotides agree with TRBD2. The J segment lost 2 bases and the V segment lost 6 bases, leaving 7 bases of the junction unmatched. CDR1 SGHVS and CDR2 FNYEAQ come from the germline V gene. This CDR3 is built from 14 residues. The CDR3, as DNA: TGTGCCAGCAGTTCCCAGCGGGGCCCCTACGAGCAGTACTTC. Translation: CASSSQRGPYEQYF.

As to this clonotype: A much larger clone differs by one base, so this may be a read error. The J gene is TRBJ2-2, the V gene TRBV5-6, with D maybe TRBD1 (6 bases). V dropped 2 bases and J dropped 3 bases, with 8 bases sitting between them. Germline assignment: CDR1 SGHDT and CDR2 YYEEEE. The CDR3 length is 14 residues. CDR3 in DNA: TGTGCCAGCAGCTTTGGGGGCGACACCGGGGAGCTGTTTTTT. This gives the protein CASSFGGDTGELFF.

This clonotype was observed a handful of times. The chain is built from TRBV12-3 or TRBV12-4 and TRBJ1-2; D is unresolved. Trimming removed 6 bases from V and 4 bases from J, with 15 bases in between. There are 14 residues in the CDR3. The DNA for the CDR3 is TGTGCCAGCAGACTATCTACTGAGGGCTATGGCTACACCTTC. As protein: CASRLSTEGYGYTF.

V and J are TRBV5-1 and TRBJ2-5; D is possibly TRBD1 (6 bases). Trimming removed 0 bases at V and 4 bases at J, with 16 bases between. This CDR3 has 16 residues. The germline V gene has CDR1 SGHRS and CDR2 YFSETQ. The CDR3 bases are TGCGCCAGCAGCTTGGCCAACAGGGACCCTCGAGAGACCCAGTACTTC. Its protein product is CASSLANRDPRETQYF.

The V call is TRBV11-2, the J call TRBJ1-1; TRBD1 matches 9 bases. Germline assignment: CDR1 SGHAT and CDR2 FQNNGV. This CDR3 has 17 amino acids. The V and J ends lost 5 bases and 5 bases, in that order; junction bases with no gene match: 15. The CDR3 is CASSTRAQQGAGTEAFF. The CDR3 DNA is TGTGCCAGCAGCACCCGAGCCCAACAGGGGGCTGGGACTGAAGCTTTCTTT.

This clonotype occurred a few times. The chain links TRBV25-1 to TRBJ2-3; 10 nucleotides agree with TRBD2. The germline V gene has CDR1 MGHDK and CDR2 SYGVNS. This CDR3 is built from 16 residues. Trimming took 4 bases from V and 2 from J; bases not matched to a gene: 6. The CDR3 DNA reads TGTGCCAGCAGTGCTTCCAGCGGGAGGGCCACAGATACGCAGTATTTT. This encodes CASSASSGRATDTQYF.

This clonotype was recorded a few times. The chain carries TRBV6-1 and TRBJ2-7; 8 bases are shared with TRBD2. The V segment lost 7 bases and the J segment 3 bases; nucleotides outside the gene matches: 20. The CDR3 has 18 amino acids. CDR1 and CDR2 from the germline V gene are MNHNS and SASEGT. Written as DNA, the CDR3 is TGTGCCAGCACCCCCAGCGTATTGTCGGGGGGGGCGTACTACGAGCAGTACTTC. Its translation is CASTPSVLSGGAYYEQYF.

The chain couples TRBV5-1 to TRBJ1-6; D gene uncertain. There are 15 residues in the CDR3. Germline CDR1 SGHRS, CDR2 YFSETQ. V was cut by 1 base and J by 6 bases, with 11 bases left in between. DNA of the CDR3: TGCGCCAGCAGCTTGAGGACGGGATTTAATTCACCCCTCCACTTT. Amino acids: CASSLRTGFNSPLHF.

This clonotype occurred a few times. The chain couples TRBV28 to TRBJ2-1; no clear D. The germline V gene encodes CDR1 MDHEN and CDR2 SYDVKM. Trimming removed 8 bases from V and 6 bases from J, with 11 bases in between. This CDR3 spans 12 amino acids. CDR3 loop: CASADSFNEQFF. The DNA for the CDR3 is TGTGCCAGCGCCGACTCTTTCAATGAGCAGTTCTTC.

There are a few counts of this clonotype. V gene TRBV6-1 combines with J gene TRBJ2-2; TRBD1 matches 9 bases. The V gene end was trimmed by 5 bases and the J gene end by 5 bases; junction bases not matched to a gene: 12. The CDR3 sequence is 17 residues long. The germline gives CDR1 MNHNS, CDR2 SASEGT. The CDR3 coding sequence is TGTGCCAGCAGTCAGACAGGGGGTCAACCAGTAACCGGGGAGCTGTTTTTT. It codes for CASSQTGGQPVTGELFF.

A few counts support this clonotype. Here the CDR3 reads CASGLGTSGRSYNEQFF. The CDR3 DNA follows: TGTGCTAGTGGGCTGGGGACTAGCGGGAGATCCTACAATGAGCAGTTCTTC. The chain has TRBV12-5 and TRBJ2-1, with 14 bases aligning to TRBD2. J lost 1 base, V lost 6 bases, and 5 bases had no gene match. Germline V CDR1 and CDR2: LGHNT, FRNRAP. The CDR3 length is 17 residues.

There are a few counts of this clonotype. The chain carries TRBV15 and TRBJ2-3; 8 nucleotides match TRBD2. With V trimmed by 5 bases and J by 2 bases, 6 bases remained unmatched. The CDR3 contains 15 residues. Germline V gene data show CDR1 as LNHNV and CDR2 as YYDKDF (reference sequence). The CDR3 DNA reads TGTGCCACCAGCCCCGGGGGGGCCCCCACAGATACGCAGTATTTT. This sequence encodes CATSPGGAPTDTQYF.